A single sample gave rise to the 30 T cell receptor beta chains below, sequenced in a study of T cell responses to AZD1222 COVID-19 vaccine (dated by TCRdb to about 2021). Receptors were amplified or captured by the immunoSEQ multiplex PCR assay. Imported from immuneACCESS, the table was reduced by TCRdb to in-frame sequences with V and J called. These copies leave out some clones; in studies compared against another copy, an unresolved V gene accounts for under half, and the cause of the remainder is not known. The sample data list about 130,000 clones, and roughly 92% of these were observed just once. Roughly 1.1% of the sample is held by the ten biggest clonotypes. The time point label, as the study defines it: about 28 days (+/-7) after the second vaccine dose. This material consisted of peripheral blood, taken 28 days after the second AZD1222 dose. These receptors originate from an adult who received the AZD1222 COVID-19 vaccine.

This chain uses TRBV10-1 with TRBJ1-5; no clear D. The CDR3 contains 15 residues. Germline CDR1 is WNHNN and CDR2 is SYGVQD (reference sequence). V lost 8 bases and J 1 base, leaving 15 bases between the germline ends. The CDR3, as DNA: TGCGCCAGCTTACCGGACGATTGGAGCAATCAGCCCCAGCATTTT. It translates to CASLPDDWSNQPQHF.

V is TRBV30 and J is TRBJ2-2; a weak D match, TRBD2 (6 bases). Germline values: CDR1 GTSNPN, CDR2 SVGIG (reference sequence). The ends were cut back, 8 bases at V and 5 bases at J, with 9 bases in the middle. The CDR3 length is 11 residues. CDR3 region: CAGGETGELFF. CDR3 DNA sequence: TGTGCCGGAGGGGAAACCGGGGAGCTGTTTTTT.

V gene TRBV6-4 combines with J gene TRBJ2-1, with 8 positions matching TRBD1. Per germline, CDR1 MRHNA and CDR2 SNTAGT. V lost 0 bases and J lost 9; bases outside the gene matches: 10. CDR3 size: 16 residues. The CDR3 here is CASSDSKQGAASEQFF. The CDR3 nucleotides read TGTGCCAGCAGTGACTCGAAGCAGGGGGCAGCTAGTGAGCAGTTCTTC.

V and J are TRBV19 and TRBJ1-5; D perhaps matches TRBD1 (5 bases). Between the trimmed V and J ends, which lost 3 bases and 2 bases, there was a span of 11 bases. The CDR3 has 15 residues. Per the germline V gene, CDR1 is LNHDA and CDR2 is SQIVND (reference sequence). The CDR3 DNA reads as TGTGCCAGTAGTATGGGACGTACTGGCAATCAGCCCCAGCATTTT. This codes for CASSMGRTGNQPQHF.

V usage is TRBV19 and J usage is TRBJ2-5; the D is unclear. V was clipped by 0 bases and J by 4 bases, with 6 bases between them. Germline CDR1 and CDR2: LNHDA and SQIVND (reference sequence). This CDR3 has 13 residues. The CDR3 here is CASSIDGLETQYF. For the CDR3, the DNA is TGTGCCAGTAGTATAGATGGCTTAGAGACCCAGTACTTC.

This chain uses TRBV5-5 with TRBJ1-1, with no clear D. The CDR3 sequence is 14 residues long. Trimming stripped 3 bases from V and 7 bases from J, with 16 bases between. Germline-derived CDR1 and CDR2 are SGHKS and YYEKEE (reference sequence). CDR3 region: CASSSLDQSYEAFF. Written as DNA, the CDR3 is TGTGCCAGCAGCTCCTTGGACCAATCGTATGAAGCTTTCTTT.

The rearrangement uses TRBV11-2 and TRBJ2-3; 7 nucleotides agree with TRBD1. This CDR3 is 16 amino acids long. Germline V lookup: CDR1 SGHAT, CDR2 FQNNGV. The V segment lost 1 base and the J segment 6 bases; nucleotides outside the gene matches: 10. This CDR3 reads CASSLVGQTPLDTQYF. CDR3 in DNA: TGTGCCAGCAGCTTAGTGGGACAGACTCCCTTGGATACGCAGTATTTT.

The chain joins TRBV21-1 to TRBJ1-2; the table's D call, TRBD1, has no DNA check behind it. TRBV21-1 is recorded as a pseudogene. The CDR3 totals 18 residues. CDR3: CASSKWSAEDRVHYGYTF. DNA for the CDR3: TGTGCCAGCAGCAAATGGTCGGCCGAGGACAGGGTCCACTATGGCTACACCTTC.

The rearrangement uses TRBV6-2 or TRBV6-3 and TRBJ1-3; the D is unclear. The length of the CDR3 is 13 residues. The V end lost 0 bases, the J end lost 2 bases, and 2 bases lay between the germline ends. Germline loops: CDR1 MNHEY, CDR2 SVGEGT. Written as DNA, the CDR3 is TGTGCCAGCAGTTACTCGACTGGAAACACCATATATTTT. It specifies CASSYSTGNTIYF.

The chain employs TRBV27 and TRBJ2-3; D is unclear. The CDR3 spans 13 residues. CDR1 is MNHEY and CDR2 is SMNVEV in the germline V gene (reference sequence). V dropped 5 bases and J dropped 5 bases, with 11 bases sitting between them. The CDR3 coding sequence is TGTGCCAGCAGTCGACGGACGGGAGATACGCAGTATTTT. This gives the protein CASSRRTGDTQYF.

CDR3 nucleotides: TGTGCCCTCCTAGCGGGGAGGGGAGATGGCTACACCTTC. The encoded protein is CALLAGRGDGYTF. The rearrangement uses TRBV21-1 and TRBJ1-2. TRBV21-1 is shown as a pseudogene. The CDR3 spans 13 residues.

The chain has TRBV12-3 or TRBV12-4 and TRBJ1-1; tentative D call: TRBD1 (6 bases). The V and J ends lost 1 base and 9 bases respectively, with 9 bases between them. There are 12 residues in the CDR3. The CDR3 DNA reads TGTGCCAGCAGTTTAGTGCGGGGGCAAGCTTTCTTT. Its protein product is CASSLVRGQAFF.

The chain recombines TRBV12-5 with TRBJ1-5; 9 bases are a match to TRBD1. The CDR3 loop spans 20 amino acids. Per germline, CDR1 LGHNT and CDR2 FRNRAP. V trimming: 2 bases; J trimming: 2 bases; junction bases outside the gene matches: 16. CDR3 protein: CASGLSGKETGGTGNQPQHF. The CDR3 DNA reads TGTGCTAGTGGTTTGTCCGGAAAGGAGACAGGGGGTACGGGCAATCAGCCCCAGCATTTT.

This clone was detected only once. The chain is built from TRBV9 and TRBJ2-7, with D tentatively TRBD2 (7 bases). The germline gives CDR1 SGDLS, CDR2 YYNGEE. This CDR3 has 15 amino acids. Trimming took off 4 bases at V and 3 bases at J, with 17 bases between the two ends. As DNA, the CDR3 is TGTGCCAGCAGCAAAGACGGGGGGCTAAACTACGAGCAGTACTTC. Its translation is CASSKDGGLNYEQYF.

The CDR3 reads CASSLVGQGFTEAFF. CDR3 nucleotides: TGTGCCAGCAGCTTGGTGGGACAGGGATTCACTGAAGCTTTCTTT. V is TRBV5-6 and J is TRBJ1-1, with 9 bases fitting TRBD1. The CDR3 loop spans 15 amino acids. Germline V CDR1 and CDR2: SGHDT, YYEEEE. V dropped 0 bases and J dropped 4; count of bases not matched to a gene: 4.

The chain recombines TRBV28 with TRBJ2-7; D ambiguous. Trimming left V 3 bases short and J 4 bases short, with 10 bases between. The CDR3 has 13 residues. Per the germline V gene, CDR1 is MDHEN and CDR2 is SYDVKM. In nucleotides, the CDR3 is TGTGCCAGCAGTTTGAACCCGAAATACGAGCAGTACTTC. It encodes CASSLNPKYEQYF.

CDR3 nucleotides: TGTGCCAGCAGCTTAGAAGGGGGGCGCGCCTATGGCTACACCTTC. This gives the protein CASSLEGGRAYGYTF. This chain uses TRBV7-2 with TRBJ1-2; tentatively, D is TRBD1 (6 bases). CDR3 length: 15 amino acids. Trimming removed 1 base at V and 4 bases at J, with 13 bases between. Looked up from germline, CDR1 is SGHTA and CDR2 is FQGNSA.

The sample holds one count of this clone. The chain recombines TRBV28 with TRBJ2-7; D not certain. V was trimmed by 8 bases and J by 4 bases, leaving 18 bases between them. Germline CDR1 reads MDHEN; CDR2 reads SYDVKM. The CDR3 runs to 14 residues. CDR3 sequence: CASGSMGLWYEQYF. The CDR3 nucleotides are TGTGCCAGCGGTTCTATGGGTCTCTGGTACGAGCAGTACTTC. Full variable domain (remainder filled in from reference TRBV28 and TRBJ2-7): DVKVTQSSRYLVKRTGEKVFLECVQDMDHENMFWYRQDPGLGLRLIYFSYDVKMKEKGDIPEGYSVSREKKERFSLILESASTNQTSMYLCASGSMGLWYEQYFGPGTRLTVT.

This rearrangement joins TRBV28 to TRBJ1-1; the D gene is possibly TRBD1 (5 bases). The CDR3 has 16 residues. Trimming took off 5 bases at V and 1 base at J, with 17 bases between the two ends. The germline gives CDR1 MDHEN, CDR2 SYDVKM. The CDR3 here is CASSPVPGRRNTEAFF. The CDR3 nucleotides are TGTGCCAGCAGTCCTGTCCCGGGACGGAGGAACACTGAAGCTTTCTTT.

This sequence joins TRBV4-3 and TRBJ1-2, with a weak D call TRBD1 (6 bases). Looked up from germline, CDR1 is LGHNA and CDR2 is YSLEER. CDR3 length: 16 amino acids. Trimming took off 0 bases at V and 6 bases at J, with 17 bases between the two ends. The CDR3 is CASSQDRGRGLDGYTF. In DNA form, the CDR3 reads TGCGCCAGCAGCCAAGATCGGGGCAGGGGCTTAGATGGCTACACCTTC.

CDR3 DNA sequence: TGTGCCAGCAGCTTAAAGGACAGCCTGTACCAAGAGACCCAGTACTTC. It encodes CASSLKDSLYQETQYF. This chain links TRBV7-9 with TRBJ2-5, with D perhaps matching TRBD1 (6 bases). CDR1 and CDR2 (germline): SEHNR, FQNEAQ (reference sequence). The CDR3 runs to 16 residues. The V end was cut by 2 bases, the J end by 0 bases, with 13 bases between.

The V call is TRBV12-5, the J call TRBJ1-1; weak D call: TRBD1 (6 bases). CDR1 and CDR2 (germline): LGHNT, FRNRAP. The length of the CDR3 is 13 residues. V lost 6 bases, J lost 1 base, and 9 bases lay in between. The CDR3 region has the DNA TGTGCTAGTGGACCGACAGGGAACACTGAAGCTTTCTTT. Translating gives CASGPTGNTEAFF.

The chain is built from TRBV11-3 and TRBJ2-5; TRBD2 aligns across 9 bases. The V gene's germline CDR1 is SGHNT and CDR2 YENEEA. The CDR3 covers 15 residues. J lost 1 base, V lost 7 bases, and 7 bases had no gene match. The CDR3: CASTDAGGPQETQYF. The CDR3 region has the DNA TGTGCCAGCACCGACGCGGGGGGGCCCCAAGAGACCCAGTACTTC.

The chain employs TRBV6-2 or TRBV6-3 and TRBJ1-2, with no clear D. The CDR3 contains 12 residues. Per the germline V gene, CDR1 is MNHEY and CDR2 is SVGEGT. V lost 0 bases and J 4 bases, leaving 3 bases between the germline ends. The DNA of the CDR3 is TGTGCCAGCAGTTACTCCCTCTATGGCTACACCTTC. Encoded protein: CASSYSLYGYTF.

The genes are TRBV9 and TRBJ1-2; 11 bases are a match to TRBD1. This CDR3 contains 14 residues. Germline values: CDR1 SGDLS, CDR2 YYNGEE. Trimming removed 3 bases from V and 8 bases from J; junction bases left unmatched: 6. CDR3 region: CASSERDRGMGYTF. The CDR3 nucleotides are TGTGCCAGCAGCGAGAGGGACAGGGGGATGGGCTACACCTTC.

DNA of the CDR3: TGTGCCAGCAGCGTAGCTGGCGGGCAGACAGATACGCAGTATTTT. Its translation: CASSVAGGQTDTQYF. The rearrangement joins TRBV9 to TRBJ2-3, with a weak D call TRBD2 (5 bases). The CDR3 loop spans 15 amino acids. Looked up from germline, CDR1 is SGDLS and CDR2 is YYNGEE. V shed 0 bases and J shed 3 bases, with 11 bases lying between them.

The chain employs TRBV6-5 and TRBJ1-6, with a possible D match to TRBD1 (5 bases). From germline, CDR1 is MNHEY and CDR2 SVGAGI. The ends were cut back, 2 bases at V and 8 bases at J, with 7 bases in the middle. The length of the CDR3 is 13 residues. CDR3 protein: CASSYRGHSPLHF. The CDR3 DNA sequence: TGTGCCAGCAGTTACAGGGGCCATTCACCCCTCCACTTT.

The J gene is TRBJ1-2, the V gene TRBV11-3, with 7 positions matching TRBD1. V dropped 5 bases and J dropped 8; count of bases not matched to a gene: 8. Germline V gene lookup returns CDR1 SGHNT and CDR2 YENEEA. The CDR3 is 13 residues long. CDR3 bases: TGTGCCAGCAGCCTCGACAGGGCCAGGGGCTACACCTTC. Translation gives CASSLDRARGYTF.

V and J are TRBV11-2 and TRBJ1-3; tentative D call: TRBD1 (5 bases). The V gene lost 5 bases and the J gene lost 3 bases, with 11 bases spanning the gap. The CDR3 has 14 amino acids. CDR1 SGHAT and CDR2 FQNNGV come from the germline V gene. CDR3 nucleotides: TGTGCCAGCAGCCACCCGACAGTTGGAAACACCATATATTTT. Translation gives CASSHPTVGNTIYF.

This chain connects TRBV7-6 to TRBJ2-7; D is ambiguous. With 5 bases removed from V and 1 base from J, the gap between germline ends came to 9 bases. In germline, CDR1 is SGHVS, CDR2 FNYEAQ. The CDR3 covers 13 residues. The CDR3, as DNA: TGTGCCAGCAGCCGCAGCGCGTCCTACGAGCAGTACTTC. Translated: CASSRSASYEQYF.